This TCR beta chain originates from a study of T cell responses to AZD1222 COVID-19 vaccine. General study results and limits: The donor group comprised mostly white British people and more females; the analysis possibly underestimated clonal diversity. Without day 14 samples, only post-peak T cell repertoires were studied.

In regard to this clone: The antigen is undetermined.

Only in-frame clones appear in the TCRdb table, and some are missing; sequencing was by immunoSEQ multiplex PCR. The sample consists of over 100,000 clones, roughly 84% of them appearing once. The V gene's germline CDR1 is KGHSY and CDR2 FQNENV. CDR3 length: 13 residues. Trimming removed 0 bases from V and 5 bases from J, with 7 bases in between. The sequence was collected from an adult in good health. The J gene is TRBJ2-5, the V gene TRBV16; no clear D gene. The input for sequencing was peripheral blood, taken on day 0 of AZD1222 vaccination. The CDR3 DNA sequence: TGTGCCAGCAGCCAATCGCCGTGGGAGACCCAGTACTTC. This sequence encodes CASSQSPWETQYF.